The rows below give T cell receptor beta chains drawn from one sample of a study of blood T cell repertoires in COVID-19. Profiling relied on immunoSEQ multiplex PCR, and the TCRdb table lists in-frame clones only, not all of them. The profile shows some 180,000 clones, roughly nine tenths of them singletons. Sequencing was done on a sample of peripheral blood. The receptors here all came from a man in his 70s with active or convalescent COVID-19. Both conserved end residues are part of each CDR3. The order of the fields is V gene, J gene, D gene, clone size, CDR3 DNA, CDR3 protein. A D gene is named only where the DNA matches it firmly. Rows give clone size only sometimes, using once, few, many, or a class for an expanded clone.

TRBV28,TRBJ2-7,.,.,TGTGCCAGCAGCTACCTAGAGCAGTACTTC,CASSYLEQYF
TRBV6-5,TRBJ1-2,.,.,TGTGCCAGCAGTTACCAGAAAGGGACATCCCGTGGCTACACCTTC,CASSYQKGTSRGYTF
TRBV18,TRBJ1-3,TRBD1,.,TGTGCCAGCTCACCAGACAGGGGCTTAAACACCATATATTTT,CASSPDRGLNTIYF
TRBV6-5,TRBJ2-6,.,.,TGTGCCAGCAGTTCTACAGGAGTCTCTGGGGCCAACGTCCTGACTTTC,CASSSTGVSGANVLTF
TRBV18,TRBJ1-3,TRBD1,.,TGTGCCAGCTCAATACAGGGGAGACCCTCTGGAAACACCATATATTTT,CASSIQGRPSGNTIYF
TRBV6-6,TRBJ2-7,.,.,TGTGCCAGCAGTTACTCTGGCGGAACCTACGAGCAGTACTTC,CASSYSGGTYEQYF
TRBV6-4,TRBJ1-1,TRBD1,.,TGTGCCAGCAGGGGGACAGCTACCAACACTGAAGCTTTCTTT,CASRGTATNTEAFF
TRBV6-6,TRBJ1-3,TRBD1,.,TGTGCCAGCAGTCAGAGACAGGGCACTGGAAACACCATATATTTT,CASSQRQGTGNTIYF
TRBV6-1,TRBJ2-5,.,.,TGTGCCAGCAGTGAAGCGCTCGGGGACTTGGAGACCCAGTACTTC,CASSEALGDLETQYF
TRBV10-1,TRBJ1-4,TRBD1,few,TGCGCCAGCAGTGACCCAGGGGGTGAAAAACTGTTTTTT,CASSDPGGEKLFF
TRBV6-5,TRBJ1-2,.,.,TGTGCCAGCAGTTACGAGGGAGTGGTTGGCTACACCTTC,CASSYEGVVGYTF
TRBV27,TRBJ2-5,TRBD2,.,TGTGCCAGCAGTTTCGCTAGCGGTGGGATGGAGACCCAGTACTTC,CASSFASGGMETQYF
TRBV24-1,TRBJ2-1,.,.,TGTGCCACCAGTGATTTGTACAGGGATGAGCAGTTCTTC,CATSDLYRDEQFF
TRBV18,TRBJ1-5,TRBD1,.,TGTGCCAGCTCACAAGACAGGGGGAGAAATCAGCCCCAGCATTTT,CASSQDRGRNQPQHF
TRBV9,TRBJ1-4,.,.,TGTGCCAGCAGCGTGACAGCAACTAATGAAAAACTGTTTTTT,CASSVTATNEKLFF
TRBV3-1/TRBV3-2,TRBJ2-7,.,.,TGTGCCAGCAGCCAACAGGTTTCCTACGAGCAGTACTTC,CASSQQVSYEQYF
TRBV15,TRBJ2-5,.,.,TGTGCCACCAGCACCAGGGGTACCCAGTACTTC,CATSTRGTQYF
TRBV5-1,TRBJ1-3,TRBD1,.,TGCGCCAGCACCGCAGGGGGACCTGGAAACACCATATATTTT,CASTAGGPGNTIYF
TRBV6-6,TRBJ2-1,TRBD1,.,TGTGCCAGCAGCGTGAAGGGGGCAACCTACAATGAGCAGTTCTTC,CASSVKGATYNEQFF
TRBV6-4,TRBJ1-1,TRBD1,.,TGTGCCAGCAGTGACTCGGACAGGTCCACAGAAGCTTTCTTT,CASSDSDRSTEAFF
TRBV28,TRBJ1-5,TRBD1,.,TGTGCCAGCAGCTCCTACAGGGGTAAGCCCCAGCATTTT,CASSSYRGKPQHF
TRBV30,TRBJ1-2,.,.,TGTGCCTGGAGTGTAAAGGGGCTCGACTATGGCTACACCTTC,CAWSVKGLDYGYTF
TRBV11-2,TRBJ2-1,TRBD2,once,TGTGCCAGCAGCTTAGTGGGGACTAGCGGGACCAGCTCCTACAATGAGCAGTTCTTC,CASSLVGTSGTSSYNEQFF